At least ten counts were recorded for the clone carrying this TCR beta chain. The CDR3 consists of 19 residues. The V and J ends lost 2 bases and 0 bases, in that order; junction bases with no gene match: 7. The germline gives CDR1 MNHEY, CDR2 SVGAGI. The sample is drawn from a study of T-cell reconstitution after alpha-beta-depleted transplantation in children. Preparing the TCRbeta library involved the use of unique molecular identifiers. From the PCR reads, TCRdb called clonotypes with MiXCR, one entry per CDR3 protein. The table lists 500,000 to 650,000 distinct CDR3 sequences, over 10% of them singletons, with 2.2% in the top ten.

The chain joins TRBV6-5 to TRBJ2-6; 10 bases align to TRBD2. The clonotype originates from a male patient younger than 18 who had a stem cell transplant for acute myeloid leukemia, so the T cells may come from the graft donor. The sample consisted of PBMCs, mostly from graft donor cells, taken 360 days after TCRalphabeta/CD19-depleted stem cell transplant. CDR3 sequence (DNA): TGTGCCAGCAGTTACGTTAGCGGGAGGACGCCCTCTGGGGCCAACGTCCTGACTTTC. Translated, it gives CASSYVSGRTPSGANVLTF.